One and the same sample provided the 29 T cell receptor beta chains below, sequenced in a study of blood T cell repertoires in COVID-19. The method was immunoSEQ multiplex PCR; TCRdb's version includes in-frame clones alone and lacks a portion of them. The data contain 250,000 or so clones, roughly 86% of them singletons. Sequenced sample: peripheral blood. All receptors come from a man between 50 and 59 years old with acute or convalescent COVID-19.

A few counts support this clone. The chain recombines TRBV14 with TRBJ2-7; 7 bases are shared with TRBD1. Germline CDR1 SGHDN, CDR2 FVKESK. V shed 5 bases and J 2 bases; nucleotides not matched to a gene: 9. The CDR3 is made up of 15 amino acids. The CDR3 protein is CASSIHDRVPYEQYF. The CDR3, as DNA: TGTGCCAGCAGCATTCATGACAGGGTTCCCTACGAGCAGTACTTC.

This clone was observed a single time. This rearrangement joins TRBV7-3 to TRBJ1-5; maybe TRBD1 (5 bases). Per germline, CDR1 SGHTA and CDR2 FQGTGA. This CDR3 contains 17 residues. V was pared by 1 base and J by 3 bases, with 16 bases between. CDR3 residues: CASSLSTGRRDNQPQHF. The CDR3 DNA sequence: TGTGCCAGCAGCTTAAGTACGGGGCGGAGGGACAATCAGCCCCAGCATTTT.

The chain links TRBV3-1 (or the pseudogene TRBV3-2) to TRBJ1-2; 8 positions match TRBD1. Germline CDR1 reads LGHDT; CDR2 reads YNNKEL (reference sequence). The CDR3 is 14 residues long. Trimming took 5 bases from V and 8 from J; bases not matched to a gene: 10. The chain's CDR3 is CASSSPQGASGYTF. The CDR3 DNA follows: TGTGCCAGCAGCTCCCCCCAGGGGGCCAGCGGCTACACCTTC.

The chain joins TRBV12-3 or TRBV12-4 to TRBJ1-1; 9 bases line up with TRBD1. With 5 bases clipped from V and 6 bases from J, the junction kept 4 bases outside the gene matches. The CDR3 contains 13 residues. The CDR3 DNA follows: TGTGCCAGCAGTCCAAGACAGGGGGCTGAAGCTTTCTTT. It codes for CASSPRQGAEAFF.

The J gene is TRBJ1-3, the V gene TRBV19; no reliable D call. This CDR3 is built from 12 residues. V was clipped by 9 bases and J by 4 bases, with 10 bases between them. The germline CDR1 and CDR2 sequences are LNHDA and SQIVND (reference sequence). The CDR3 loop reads CASLTTGNTIYF. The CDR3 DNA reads TGTGCCAGCCTGACTACCGGAAACACCATATATTTT.

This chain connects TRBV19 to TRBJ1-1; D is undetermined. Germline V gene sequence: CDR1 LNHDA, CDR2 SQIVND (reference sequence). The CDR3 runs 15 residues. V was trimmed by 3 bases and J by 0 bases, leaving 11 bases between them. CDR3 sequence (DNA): TGTGCCAGTAGTATCTTCGGGAGCCTGAACACTGAAGCTTTCTTT. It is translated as CASSIFGSLNTEAFF.

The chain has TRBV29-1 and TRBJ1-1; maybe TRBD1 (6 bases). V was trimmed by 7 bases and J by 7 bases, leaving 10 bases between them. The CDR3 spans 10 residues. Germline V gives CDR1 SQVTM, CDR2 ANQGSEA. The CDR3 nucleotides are TGCAGCGGATCACAGGGTGAAGCTTTCTTT. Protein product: CSGSQGEAFF. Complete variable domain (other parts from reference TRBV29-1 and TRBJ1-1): SAVISQKPSRDICQRGTSLTIQCQVDSQVTMMFWYRQQPGQSLTLIATANQGSEATYESGFVIDKFPISRPNLTFSTLTVSNMSPEDSSIYLCSGSQGEAFFGQGTRLTVV.

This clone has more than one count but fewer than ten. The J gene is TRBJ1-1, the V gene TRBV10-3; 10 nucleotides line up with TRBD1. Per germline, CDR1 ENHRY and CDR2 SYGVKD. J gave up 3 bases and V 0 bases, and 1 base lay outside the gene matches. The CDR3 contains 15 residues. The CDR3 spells CAISESGQGYTEAFF. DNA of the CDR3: TGTGCCATCAGTGAGTCGGGACAGGGGTACACTGAAGCTTTCTTT.

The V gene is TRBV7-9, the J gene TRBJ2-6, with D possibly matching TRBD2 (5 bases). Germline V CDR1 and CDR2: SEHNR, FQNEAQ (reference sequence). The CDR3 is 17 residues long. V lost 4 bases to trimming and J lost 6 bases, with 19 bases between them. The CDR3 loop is CASSSTGLSWVANVLTF. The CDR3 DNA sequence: TGTGCCAGCAGCTCTACCGGACTCTCCTGGGTGGCCAACGTCCTGACTTTC.

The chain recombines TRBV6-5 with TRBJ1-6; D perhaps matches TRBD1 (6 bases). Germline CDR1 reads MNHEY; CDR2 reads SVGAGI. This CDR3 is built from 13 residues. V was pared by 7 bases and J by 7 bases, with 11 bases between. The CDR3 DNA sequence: TGTGCCAGCAACGGACAGCTGAATTCACCCCTCCACTTT. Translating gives CASNGQLNSPLHF.

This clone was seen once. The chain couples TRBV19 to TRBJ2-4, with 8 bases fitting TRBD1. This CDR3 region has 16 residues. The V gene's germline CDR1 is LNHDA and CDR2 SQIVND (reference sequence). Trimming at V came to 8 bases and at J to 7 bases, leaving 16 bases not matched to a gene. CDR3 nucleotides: TGTGCCAGTTCCCAAACCCCAGGGGGCGATCCGAACATTCAGTACTTC. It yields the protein CASSQTPGGDPNIQYF.

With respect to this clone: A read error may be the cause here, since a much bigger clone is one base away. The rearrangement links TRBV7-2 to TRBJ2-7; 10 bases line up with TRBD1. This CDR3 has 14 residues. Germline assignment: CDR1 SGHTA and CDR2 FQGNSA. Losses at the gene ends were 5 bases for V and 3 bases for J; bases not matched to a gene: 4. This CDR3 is CASSPDRGLYEQYF. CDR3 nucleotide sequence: TGTGCCAGCAGCCCCGACAGGGGGCTCTACGAGCAGTACTTC.

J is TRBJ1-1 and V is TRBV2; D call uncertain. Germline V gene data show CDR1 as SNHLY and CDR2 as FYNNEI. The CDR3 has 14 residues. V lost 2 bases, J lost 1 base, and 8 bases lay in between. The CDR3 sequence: CASSEREGNTEAFF. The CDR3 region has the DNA TGTGCCAGCAGTGAAAGAGAGGGGAACACTGAAGCTTTCTTT.

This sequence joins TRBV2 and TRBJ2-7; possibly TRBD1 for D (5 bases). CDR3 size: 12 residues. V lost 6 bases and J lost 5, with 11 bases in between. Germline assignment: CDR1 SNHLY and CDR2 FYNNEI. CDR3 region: CASRGRENEQYF. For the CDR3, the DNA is TGTGCCAGCAGAGGCAGGGAAAACGAGCAGTACTTC.

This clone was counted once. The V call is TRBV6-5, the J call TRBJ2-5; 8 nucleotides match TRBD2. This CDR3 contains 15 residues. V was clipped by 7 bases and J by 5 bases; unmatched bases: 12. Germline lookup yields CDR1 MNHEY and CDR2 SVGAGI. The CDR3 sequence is CASTPGGLEGETQYF. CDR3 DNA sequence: TGTGCCAGCACTCCGGGGGGACTAGAGGGGGAGACCCAGTACTTC.

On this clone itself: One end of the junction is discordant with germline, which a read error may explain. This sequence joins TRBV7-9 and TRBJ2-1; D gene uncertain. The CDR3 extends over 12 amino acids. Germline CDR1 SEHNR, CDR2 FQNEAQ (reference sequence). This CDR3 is CASSMADDERFF. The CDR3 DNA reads TGTGCCAGCAGCATGGCCGACGATGAGCGGTTCTTC.

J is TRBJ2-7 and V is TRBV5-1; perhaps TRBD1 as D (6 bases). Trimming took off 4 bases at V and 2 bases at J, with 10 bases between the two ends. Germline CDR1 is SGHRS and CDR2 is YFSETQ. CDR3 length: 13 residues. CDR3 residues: CASSPGTPYEQYF. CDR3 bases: TGCGCCAGCAGCCCCGGGACACCCTACGAGCAGTACTTC.

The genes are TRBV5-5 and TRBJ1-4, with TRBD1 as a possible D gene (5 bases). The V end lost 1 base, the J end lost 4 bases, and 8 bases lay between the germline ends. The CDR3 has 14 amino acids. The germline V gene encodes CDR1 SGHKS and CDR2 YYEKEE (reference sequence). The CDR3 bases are TGTGCCAGCAGCTTGTGGGGGGGTAATGAAAAACTGTTTTTT. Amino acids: CASSLWGGNEKLFF. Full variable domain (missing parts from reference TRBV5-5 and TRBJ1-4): DAGVTQSPTHLIKTRGQQVTLRCSPISGHKSVSWYQQVLGQGPQFIFQYYEKEERGRGNFPDRFSARQFPNYSSELNVNALLLGDSALYLCASSLWGGNEKLFFGSGTQLSVL.

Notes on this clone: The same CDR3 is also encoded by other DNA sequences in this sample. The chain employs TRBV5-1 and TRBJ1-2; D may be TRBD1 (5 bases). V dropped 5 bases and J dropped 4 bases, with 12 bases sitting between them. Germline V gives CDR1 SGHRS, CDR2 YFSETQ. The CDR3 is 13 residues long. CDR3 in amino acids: CASSPGGGYGYTF. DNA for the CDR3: TGCGCCAGCAGTCCCGGGGGTGGCTATGGCTACACCTTC.

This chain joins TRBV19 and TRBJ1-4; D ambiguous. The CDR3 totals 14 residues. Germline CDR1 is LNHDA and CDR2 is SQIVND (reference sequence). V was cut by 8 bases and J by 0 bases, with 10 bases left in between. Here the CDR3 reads CASLGGATNEKLFF. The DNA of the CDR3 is TGTGCCAGTCTCGGAGGTGCAACTAATGAAAAACTGTTTTTT.

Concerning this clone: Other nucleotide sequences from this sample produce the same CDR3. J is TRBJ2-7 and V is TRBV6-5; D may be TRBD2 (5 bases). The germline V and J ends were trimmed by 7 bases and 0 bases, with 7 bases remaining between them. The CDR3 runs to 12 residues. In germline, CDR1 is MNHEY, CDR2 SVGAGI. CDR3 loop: CASTRDSYEQYF. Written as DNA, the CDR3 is TGTGCCAGCACCCGGGACTCCTACGAGCAGTACTTC.

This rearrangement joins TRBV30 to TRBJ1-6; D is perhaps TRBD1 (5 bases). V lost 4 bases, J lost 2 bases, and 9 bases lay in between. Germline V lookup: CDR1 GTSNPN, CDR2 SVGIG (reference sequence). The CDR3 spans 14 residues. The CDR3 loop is CAWKTGAYNSPLHF. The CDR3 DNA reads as TGTGCCTGGAAAACGGGGGCCTATAATTCACCCCTCCACTTT.

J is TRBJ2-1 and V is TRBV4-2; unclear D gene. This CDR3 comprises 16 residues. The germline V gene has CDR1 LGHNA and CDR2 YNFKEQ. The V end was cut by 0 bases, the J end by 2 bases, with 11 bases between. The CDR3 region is CASSQDGLLPYNEQFF. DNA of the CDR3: TGTGCCAGCAGCCAAGATGGGCTACTTCCCTACAATGAGCAGTTCTTC.

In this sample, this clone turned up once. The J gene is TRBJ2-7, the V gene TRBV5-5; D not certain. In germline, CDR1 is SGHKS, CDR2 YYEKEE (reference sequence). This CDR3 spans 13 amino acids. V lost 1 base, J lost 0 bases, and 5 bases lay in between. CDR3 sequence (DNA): TGTGCCAGCAGCTTGTTTAGCTCCTACGAGCAGTACTTC. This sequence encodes CASSLFSSYEQYF. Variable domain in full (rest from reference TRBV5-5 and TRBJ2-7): DAGVTQSPTHLIKTRGQQVTLRCSPISGHKSVSWYQQVLGQGPQFIFQYYEKEERGRGNFPDRFSARQFPNYSSELNVNALLLGDSALYLCASSLFSSYEQYFGPGTRLTVT.

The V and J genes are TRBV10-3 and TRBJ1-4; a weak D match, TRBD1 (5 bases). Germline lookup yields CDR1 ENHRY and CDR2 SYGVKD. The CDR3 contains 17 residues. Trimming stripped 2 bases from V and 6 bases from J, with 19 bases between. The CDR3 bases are TGTGCCATCAGTGAGAATCCCGACAGACGACGATATGAAAAACTGTTTTTT. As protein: CAISENPDRRRYEKLFF.

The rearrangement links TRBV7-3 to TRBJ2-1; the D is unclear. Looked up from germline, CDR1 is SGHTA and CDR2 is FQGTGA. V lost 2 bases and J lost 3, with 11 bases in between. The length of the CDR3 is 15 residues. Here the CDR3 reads CASSLSGHFYNEQFF. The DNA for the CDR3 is TGTGCCAGCAGCTTATCGGGTCATTTCTACAATGAGCAGTTCTTC.

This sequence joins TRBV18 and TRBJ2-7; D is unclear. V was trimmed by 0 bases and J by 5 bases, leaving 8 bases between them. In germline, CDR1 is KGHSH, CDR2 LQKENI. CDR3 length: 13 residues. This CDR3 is CASSPPVLDEQYF. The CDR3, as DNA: TGTGCCAGCTCACCACCGGTATTAGACGAGCAGTACTTC.

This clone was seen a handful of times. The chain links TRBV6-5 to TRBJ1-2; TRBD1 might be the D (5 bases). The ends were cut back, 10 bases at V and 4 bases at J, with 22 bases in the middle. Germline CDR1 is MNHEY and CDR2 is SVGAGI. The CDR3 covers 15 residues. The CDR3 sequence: CATRRQKMPGYGYTF. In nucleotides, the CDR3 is TGTGCCACCCGGAGACAGAAGATGCCCGGCTATGGCTACACCTTC.

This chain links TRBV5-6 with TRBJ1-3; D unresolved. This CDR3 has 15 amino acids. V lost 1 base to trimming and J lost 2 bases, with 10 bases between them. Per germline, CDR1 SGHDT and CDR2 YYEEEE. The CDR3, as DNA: TGTGCCAGCAGCTTGCCCACGGGGACTGGAAACACCATATATTTT. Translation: CASSLPTGTGNTIYF.